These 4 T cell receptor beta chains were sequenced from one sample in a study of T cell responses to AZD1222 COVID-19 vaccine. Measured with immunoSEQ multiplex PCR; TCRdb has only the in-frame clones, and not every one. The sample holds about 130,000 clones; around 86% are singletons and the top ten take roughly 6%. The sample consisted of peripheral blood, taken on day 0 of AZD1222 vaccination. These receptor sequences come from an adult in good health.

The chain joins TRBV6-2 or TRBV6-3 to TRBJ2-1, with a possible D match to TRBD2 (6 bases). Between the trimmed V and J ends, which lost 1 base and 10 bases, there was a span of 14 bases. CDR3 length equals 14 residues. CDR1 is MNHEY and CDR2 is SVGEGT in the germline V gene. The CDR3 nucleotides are TGTGCCAGCAGTTACTGGGCGGGGACGGGGGAGCAGTTCTTC. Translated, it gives CASSYWAGTGEQFF.

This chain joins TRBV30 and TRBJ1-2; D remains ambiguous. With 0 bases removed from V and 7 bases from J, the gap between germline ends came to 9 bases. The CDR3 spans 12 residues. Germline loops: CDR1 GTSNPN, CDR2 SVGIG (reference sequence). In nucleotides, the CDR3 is TGTGCCTGGAGTGTACCAGGACCTGGCTACACCTTC. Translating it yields CAWSVPGPGYTF.

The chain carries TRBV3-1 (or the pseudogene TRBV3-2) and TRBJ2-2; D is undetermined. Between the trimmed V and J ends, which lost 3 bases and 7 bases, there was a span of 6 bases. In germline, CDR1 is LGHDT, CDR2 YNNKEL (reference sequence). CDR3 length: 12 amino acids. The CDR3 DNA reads TGTGCCAGCAGCCAGGGAATCGGGGAGCTGTTTTTT. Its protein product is CASSQGIGELFF.

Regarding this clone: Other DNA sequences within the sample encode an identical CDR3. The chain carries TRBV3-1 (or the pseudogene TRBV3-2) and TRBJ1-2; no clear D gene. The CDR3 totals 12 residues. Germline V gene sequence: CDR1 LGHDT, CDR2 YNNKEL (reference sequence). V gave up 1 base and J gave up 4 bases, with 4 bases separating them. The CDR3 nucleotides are TGTGCCAGCAGCCAAGGGGGCTATGGCTACACCTTC. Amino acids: CASSQGGYGYTF.